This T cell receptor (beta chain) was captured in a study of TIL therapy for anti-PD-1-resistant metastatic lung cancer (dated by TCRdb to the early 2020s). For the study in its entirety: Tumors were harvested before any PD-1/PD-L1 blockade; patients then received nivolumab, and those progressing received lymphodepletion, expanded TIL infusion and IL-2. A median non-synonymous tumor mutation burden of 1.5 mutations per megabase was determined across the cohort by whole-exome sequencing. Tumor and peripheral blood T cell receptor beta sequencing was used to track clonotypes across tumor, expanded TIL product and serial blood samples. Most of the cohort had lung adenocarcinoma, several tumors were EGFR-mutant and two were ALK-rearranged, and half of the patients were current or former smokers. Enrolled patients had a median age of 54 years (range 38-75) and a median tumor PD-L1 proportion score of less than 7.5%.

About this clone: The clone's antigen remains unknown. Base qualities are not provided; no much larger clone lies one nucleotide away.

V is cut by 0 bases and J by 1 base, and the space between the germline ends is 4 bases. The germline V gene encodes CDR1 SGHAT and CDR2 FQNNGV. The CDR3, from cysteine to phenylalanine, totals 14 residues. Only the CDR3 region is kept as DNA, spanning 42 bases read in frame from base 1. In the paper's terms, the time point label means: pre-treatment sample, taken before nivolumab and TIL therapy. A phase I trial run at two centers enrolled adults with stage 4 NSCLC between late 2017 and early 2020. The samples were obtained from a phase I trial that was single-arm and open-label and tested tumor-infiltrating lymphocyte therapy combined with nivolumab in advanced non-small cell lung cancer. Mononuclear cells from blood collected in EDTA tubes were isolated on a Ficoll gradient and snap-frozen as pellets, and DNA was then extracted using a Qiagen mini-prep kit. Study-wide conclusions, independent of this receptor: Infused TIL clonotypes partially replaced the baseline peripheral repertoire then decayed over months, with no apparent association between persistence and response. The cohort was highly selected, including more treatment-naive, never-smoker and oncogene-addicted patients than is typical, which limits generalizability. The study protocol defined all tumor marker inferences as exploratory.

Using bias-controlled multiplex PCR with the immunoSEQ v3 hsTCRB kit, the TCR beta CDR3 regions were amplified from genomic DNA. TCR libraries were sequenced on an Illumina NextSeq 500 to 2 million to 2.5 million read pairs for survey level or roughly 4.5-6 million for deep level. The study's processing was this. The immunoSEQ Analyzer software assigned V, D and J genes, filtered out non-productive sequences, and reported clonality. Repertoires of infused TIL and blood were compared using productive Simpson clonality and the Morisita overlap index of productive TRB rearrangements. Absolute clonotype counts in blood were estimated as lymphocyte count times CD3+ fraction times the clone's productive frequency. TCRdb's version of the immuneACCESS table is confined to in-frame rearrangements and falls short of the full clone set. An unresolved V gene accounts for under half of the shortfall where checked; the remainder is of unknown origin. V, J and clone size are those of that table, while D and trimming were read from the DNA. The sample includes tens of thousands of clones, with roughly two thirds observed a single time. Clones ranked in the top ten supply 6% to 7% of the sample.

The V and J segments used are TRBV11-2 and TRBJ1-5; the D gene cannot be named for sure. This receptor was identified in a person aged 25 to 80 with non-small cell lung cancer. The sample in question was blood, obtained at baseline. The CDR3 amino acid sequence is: CASSLDLSNQPQHF. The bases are TGTGCCAGCAGCTTAGATCTCAGCAATCAGCCCCAGCATTTT.